This T cell receptor (beta chain) originates from a study of regulatory T cells in long-lasting Graves disease. Looking at the study overall: The antithyroid drugs taken by newly diagnosed Graves' patients had been used for under 3 months.

Sample time point: newly diagnosed GD, antithyroid drugs for less than 3 months. With RNA extracted from PBMCs as input, the TCR library was made. Only a few counts were recorded for this clonotype. What it recognizes is unknown. Libraries of TCR beta came from iRepertoire HTBI primers plus Arm-PCR of CDR3 regions. TCRdb reprocessed the multiplex PCR reads via MiXCR and lists one record per CDR3 protein. The table has 550,000 to 650,000 distinct CDR3 sequences, roughly 15% seen once. CDR3 length: 14 residues. Germline V CDR1 and CDR2: LGHDT, YNNKEL (reference sequence). The junction had 7 bases not matched to a gene; V was cut back by 4 bases and J by 8 bases. Overall study results and limits: Among samples with persistent disease, TRBV28, TRBJ1-2 and TRBJ2-5 were favored.

The sample was also reused in another study, on T cells in Graves' hyperthyroidism and ophthalmopathy. That source notes: Hyperthyroidism in the patients, aged 18 to 65, was newly diagnosed and under 2 months in duration.

The source is a man aged 18 to 29 with Graves disease. This rearrangement joins TRBV3-1 to TRBJ2-1; 8 nucleotides match TRBD2. Sequenced here: peripheral blood mononuclear cells (PBMCs), sampled at new diagnosis, from a patient treated with antithyroid drugs. The CDR3 sequence is CASSRAGAVDEQFF. The CDR3 DNA sequence: TGTGCCAGCAGCCGAGCGGGAGCTGTCGATGAGCAGTTCTTC.